A selection of T cell receptor beta chains follows, all from one sample in a study of vaccination effects on CD4 cells after COVID-19. Their antigens are not known. Profiling relied on immunoSEQ multiplex PCR, and the TCRdb table lists in-frame clones only, not all of them. The data hold 31,000 or so clones, with roughly 70% observed a single time. The sample in question was CD4+ T cells from PBMCs cultured without peptide, obtained before COVID-19 vaccination. These receptors all come from a human donor who received a COVID-19 vaccine. Each CDR3 is given with its conserved first and last residue. Fields, in order: D gene, J gene, clone size, CDR3 length, V gene, CDR3 protein, CDR3 DNA. A D gene is named only where the DNA matches it firmly. Only some rows state a clone size, as once, few, many or a class for expanded clones.

TRBD1,TRBJ1-2,few,15,TRBV10-3,CAISESGGAGYGYTF,TGTGCCATCAGTGAGTCAGGGGGCGCAGGTTATGGCTACACCTTC
TRBD1,TRBJ2-1,few,15,TRBV10-2,CASSIYRGSYNEQFF,TGCGCCAGCAGTATATACAGGGGTTCCTACAATGAGCAGTTCTTC
TRBD2,TRBJ2-7,.,16,TRBV13,CASSYLRASGRSEQYF,TGTGCCAGCAGCTACTTGCGTGCTAGCGGGAGGAGTGAGCAGTACTTC
.,TRBJ1-2,.,11,TRBV12-5,CASGLGRGYTF,TGTGCTAGTGGATTAGGACGGGGCTACACCTTC
.,TRBJ2-1,.,15,TRBV5-1,CASSELYGTLNEQFF,TGCGCCAGCAGTGAGTTGTATGGAACACTGAATGAGCAGTTCTTC
.,TRBJ1-3,.,14,TRBV16,CASSPRGTGNTIYF,TGTGCCAGCAGCCCACGGGGAACTGGAAACACCATATATTTT
TRBD2,TRBJ2-7,few,17,TRBV5-1,CASSQDSYSGGLYEQYF,TGCGCCAGCAGCCAAGACTCCTATAGCGGGGGCCTCTACGAGCAGTACTTC
.,TRBJ1-4,.,13,TRBV29-1,CSAGGAGAEKLFF,TGCAGCGCTGGTGGGGCGGGGGCTGAAAAACTGTTTTTT
.,TRBJ1-3,.,14,TRBV27,CASSYTGSGNTIYF,TGTGCCAGCAGTTACACAGGCTCAGGAAACACCATATATTTT
.,TRBJ1-5,.,13,TRBV6-5,CASIPNFNQPQHF,TGTGCCAGCATTCCAAATTTCAATCAGCCCCAGCATTTT
.,TRBJ2-7,.,14,TRBV18,CASSPLPEGHEQYF,TGTGCCAGCTCACCTCTGCCTGAGGGTCACGAGCAGTACTTC
TRBD2,TRBJ2-7,.,19,TRBV15,CATSRDTPFLAERSYEQYF,TGTGCCACCAGCAGAGATACCCCGTTTCTAGCGGAGCGCTCCTACGAGCAGTACTTC
.,TRBJ2-5,.,17,TRBV5-1,CASRRSSGGWGGETQYF,TGCGCCAGCCGTAGGAGTTCCGGTGGTTGGGGCGGGGAGACCCAGTACTTC
.,TRBJ2-3,once,13,TRBV3-1/TRBV3-2,CASSQNYMDTQYF,TGTGCCAGCAGCCAGAATTACATGGATACGCAGTATTTT
TRBD2,TRBJ2-1,.,16,TRBV5-4,CASSSRTSGNYNEQFF,TGTGCCAGCAGCTCCAGGACTAGCGGGAACTACAATGAGCAGTTCTTC
TRBD2,TRBJ2-1,few,15,TRBV6-5,CASRLTSGSFNEQFF,TGTGCCAGCAGACTTACTAGCGGGAGTTTTAATGAGCAGTTCTTC
.,TRBJ2-3,.,13,TRBV7-9,CASSLEGTDTQYF,TGTGCCAGCAGCTTAGAAGGCACAGATACGCAGTATTTT
.,TRBJ1-5,few,12,TRBV2,CASSVEAQPQHF,TGTGCCAGCAGTGTTGAGGCTCAGCCCCAGCATTTT
TRBD2,TRBJ2-2,.,15,TRBV4-2,CASSRTSGRPGELFF,TGTGCCAGCAGCCGGACTAGCGGGAGGCCCGGGGAGCTGTTTTTT
.,TRBJ2-4,.,18,TRBV21-1,CASSKRRLAGGGWNIQYF,TGTGCCAGCAGCAAAAGGAGGCTAGCGGGAGGCGGATGGAACATTCAGTACTTC
.,TRBJ1-1,.,15,TRBV7-9,CASSLMFGGGTEAFF,TGTGCCAGCAGCTTAATGTTTGGTGGGGGCACTGAAGCTTTCTTT
TRBD1,TRBJ2-1,.,16,TRBV6-2/TRBV6-3,CASSLRLNRGYNEQFF,TGTGCCAGCAGTTTGCGACTAAACAGGGGCTACAATGAGCAGTTCTTC
.,TRBJ1-2,.,11,TRBV29-1,CSVAYLYGYTF,TGCAGCGTTGCCTATCTTTATGGCTACACCTTC
.,TRBJ2-3,.,19,TRBV5-1,CASSFPGTGPLRRTDTQYF,TGCGCCAGCAGCTTCCCGGGAACAGGACCTCTGAGGCGCACAGATACGCAGTATTTT
.,TRBJ2-7,.,13,TRBV6-6,CASQVWDTYEQYF,TGTGCCAGCCAAGTCTGGGACACATACGAGCAGTACTTC
.,TRBJ2-7,.,15,TRBV6-4,CASSRGRRKIYEQYF,TGTGCCAGCAGCAGAGGGCGACGGAAGATCTACGAGCAGTACTTC
.,TRBJ1-5,.,12,TRBV28,CASSLRVGPQHF,TGTGCCAGCAGTCTGAGGGTCGGGCCCCAGCATTTT
TRBD2,TRBJ2-1,once,16,TRBV7-2,CASSSTTGGGPNEQFF,TGTGCCAGCAGCTCCACAACTGGCGGGGGTCCCAATGAGCAGTTCTTC
.,TRBJ1-1,.,16,TRBV13,CASSFFRGPGRTEAFF,TGTGCCAGCAGCTTTTTTCGCGGGCCGGGGCGTACTGAAGCTTTCTTT
.,TRBJ2-1,few,12,TRBV3-1/TRBV3-2,CASSQGYNEQFF,TGTGCCAGCAGCCAAGGGTACAATGAGCAGTTCTTC
TRBD1,TRBJ1-6,.,17,TRBV19,CASSWGQASSYNSPLHF,TGTGCCAGTAGTTGGGGACAGGCGAGCTCCTATAATTCACCCCTCCACTTT
.,TRBJ2-7,.,15,TRBV6-4,CASSEYGRAESEQYF,TGTGCCAGCAGTGAGTATGGCAGGGCGGAGTCCGAGCAGTACTTC
.,TRBJ2-3,few,14,TRBV7-9,CASSLAVSTDTQYF,TGTGCCAGCAGCTTAGCGGTCTCTACAGATACGCAGTATTTT
.,TRBJ2-4,once,15,TRBV19,CASSPGGVAKNIQYF,TGTGCCAGTAGTCCAGGAGGCGTAGCCAAAAACATTCAGTACTTC
TRBD2,TRBJ2-7,.,16,TRBV5-1,CASSFGGSGSSYEQYF,TGCGCCAGCAGCTTCGGTGGTAGCGGGAGCTCCTACGAGCAGTACTTC
.,TRBJ2-7,.,16,TRBV7-2,CASSPQVLARPYEQYF,TGTGCCAGCAGCCCTCAAGTTCTAGCGCGCCCCTACGAGCAGTACTTC
.,TRBJ2-5,.,14,TRBV2,CASSATRIKETQYF,TGTGCCAGCAGCGCAACTAGAATCAAAGAGACCCAGTACTTC
TRBD1,TRBJ2-2,few,14,TRBV28,CGTSTGQNTGELFF,TGTGGGACTTCGACAGGGCAGAACACCGGGGAGCTGTTTTTT